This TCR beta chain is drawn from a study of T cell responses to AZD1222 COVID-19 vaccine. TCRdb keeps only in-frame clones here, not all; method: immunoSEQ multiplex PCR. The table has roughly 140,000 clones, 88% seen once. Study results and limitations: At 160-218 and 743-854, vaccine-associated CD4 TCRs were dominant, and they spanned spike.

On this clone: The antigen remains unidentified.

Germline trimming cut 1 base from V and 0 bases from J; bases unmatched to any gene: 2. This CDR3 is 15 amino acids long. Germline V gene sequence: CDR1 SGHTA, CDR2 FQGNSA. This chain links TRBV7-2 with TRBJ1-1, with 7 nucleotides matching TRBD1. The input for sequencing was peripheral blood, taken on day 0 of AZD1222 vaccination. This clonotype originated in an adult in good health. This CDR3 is CASSLEGGMNTEAFF. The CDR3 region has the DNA TGTGCCAGCAGCTTAGAAGGGGGCATGAACACTGAAGCTTTCTTT.